Shown below are 5 T cell receptor beta chains from a single sample sequenced in a study of blood T cell repertoires in COVID-19. Profiling relied on immunoSEQ multiplex PCR, and the TCRdb table lists in-frame clones only, not all of them. Of 200,000 to 300,000 clones listed, less than 90% are singletons. The sample taken for sequencing was peripheral blood. These receptors were obtained from a man aged 55 to 70 who had recovered from COVID-19.

The CDR3 DNA is TGTGCCATCGGAGGTGGCCTTGAGACCCAGTACTTC. Its protein product is CAIGGGLETQYF. The gene calls are TRBV10-3 and TRBJ2-5; tentative D call: TRBD2 (5 bases). CDR1 is ENHRY, CDR2 SYGVKD, per germline. V lost 8 bases and J 5 bases, leaving 12 bases between the germline ends. CDR3 length: 12 residues.

As regards this clone: Additional DNA sequences in this sample encode the identical CDR3. The rearrangement joins TRBV19 to TRBJ2-3; TRBD1 agrees at 7 bases. The J segment lost 0 bases and the V segment lost 6 bases, leaving 0 bases of the junction unmatched. Germline assignment: CDR1 LNHDA and CDR2 SQIVND (reference sequence). The CDR3 runs to 13 residues. CDR3 in amino acids: CASRTGSTDTQYF. The CDR3 DNA is TGTGCCAGTAGGACAGGGAGCACAGATACGCAGTATTTT.

The DNA for the CDR3 is TGTGCCAGCAGCCAATTGAACACTGAAGCTTTCTTT. It specifies CASSQLNTEAFF. The gene calls are TRBV7-9 and TRBJ1-1; D is unclear. V was shortened by 5 bases and J by 0 bases, with 4 bases between the two germline ends. The CDR3 runs to 12 residues. Germline CDR1 is SEHNR and CDR2 is FQNEAQ (reference sequence).

V usage is TRBV4-1 and J usage is TRBJ2-1, with D tentatively TRBD2 (7 bases). The CDR3 loop spans 15 amino acids. V dropped 2 bases and J dropped 9 bases, with 17 bases sitting between them. CDR1 and CDR2 from the germline V gene are MGHRA and YSYEKL. In DNA form, the CDR3 reads TGCGCCAGCAGCCAACAATCGGGGGGCGAAAGTGAGCAGTTCTTC. Amino acid sequence: CASSQQSGGESEQFF.

The chain couples TRBV3-1 (or the pseudogene TRBV3-2) to TRBJ2-1; 7 nucleotides align to TRBD1. After removal of 1 base from V and 13 bases from J, the junction contained 7 bases not matched to a gene. This CDR3 is built from 13 residues. Per germline, CDR1 LGHDT and CDR2 YNNKEL (reference sequence). CDR3 loop: CASSQGTGSRQFF. As DNA, the CDR3 is TGTGCCAGCAGCCAAGGGACAGGAAGTAGACAGTTCTTC.